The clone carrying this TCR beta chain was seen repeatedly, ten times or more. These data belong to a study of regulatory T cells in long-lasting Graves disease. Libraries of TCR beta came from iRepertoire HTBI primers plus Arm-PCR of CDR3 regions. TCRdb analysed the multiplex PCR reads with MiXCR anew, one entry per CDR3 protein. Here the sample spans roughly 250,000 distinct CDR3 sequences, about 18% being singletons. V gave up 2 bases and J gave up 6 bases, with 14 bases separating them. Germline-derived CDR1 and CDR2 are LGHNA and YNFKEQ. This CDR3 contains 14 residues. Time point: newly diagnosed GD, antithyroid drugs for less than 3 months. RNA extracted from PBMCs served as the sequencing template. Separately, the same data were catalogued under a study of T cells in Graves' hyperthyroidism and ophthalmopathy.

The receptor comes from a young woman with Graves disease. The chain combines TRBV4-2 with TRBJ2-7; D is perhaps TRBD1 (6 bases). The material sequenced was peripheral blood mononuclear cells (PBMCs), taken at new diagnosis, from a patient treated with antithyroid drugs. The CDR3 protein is CASSQNRAPLEQYF. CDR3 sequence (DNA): TGTGCCAGCAGCCAAAACAGGGCCCCACTCGAGCAGTACTTC.